This TCR beta chain emerged from a study of blood T cell repertoires in COVID-19. Study-wide background: Sites in the United States, Italy and Spain provided acute and convalescent COVID-19 samples.

Patients of the Seattle cohort, enrolled during active infection, were followed longitudinally. The authors' processing: By means of reference gene primer amplification, nucleated cell counts were estimated. Some clones are missing from TCRdb's copy, which holds only in-frame ones; the method was immunoSEQ multiplex PCR. The D gene and trimming were derived from the DNA, and the V and J assignments and clone size from that table. The sample records around 190,000 clones, about four fifths being singletons. This CDR3 spans 15 amino acids. V gave up 1 base and J gave up 2 bases; unmatched junction bases: 2. Germline-derived CDR1 and CDR2 are LGHDT and YNNKEL (reference sequence). This clone has a single count.

This clonotype was obtained from a woman in her 70s with COVID-19, enrolled during active disease. The chain couples TRBV3-1 (or the pseudogene TRBV3-2) to TRBJ2-1; 7 nucleotides align to TRBD1. The sequenced material came from peripheral blood. DNA of the CDR3: TGTGCCAGCAGCCAAGGACAGGGTACCTACAATGAGCAGTTCTTC. This codes for CASSQGQGTYNEQFF.